The 26 T cell receptor beta chains given below trace back to one sample, sequenced in a study of T cells in Graves' hyperthyroidism and ophthalmopathy. RNA transcripts were the template for amplifying TCR beta CDR3 regions. HTBI primers were the set used in a first-round RT-PCR of the TCR CDR3. TCRdb reprocessed the multiplex PCR reads via MiXCR and lists one record per CDR3 protein. The profile shows about 570,000 distinct CDR3 sequences, under 60% of them singletons. Input material: peripheral blood or thyroid tissue (not recorded which). The receptors originated from an adult woman with Graves' disease, either hyperthyroidism or ophthalmopathy (not recorded which).

The J gene is TRBJ1-1, the V gene TRBV27; 9 positions agree with TRBD1. This CDR3 spans 15 amino acids. Germline CDR1 and CDR2: MNHEY and SMNVEV (reference sequence). The V gene end was trimmed by 4 bases and the J gene end by 5 bases; junction bases not matched to a gene: 8. The CDR3: CASSSNYRGRTEAFF. In DNA, the CDR3 is TGTGCCAGCAGTTCCAACTACAGGGGGCGTACTGAAGCTTTCTTT.

Regarding this clonotype: This clone may be a read error of a much larger clone one base away. The chain joins TRBV18 to TRBJ1-2; D gene unclear. Germline assignment: CDR1 KGHSH and CDR2 LQKENI. The CDR3 sequence is 13 residues long. V was clipped by 4 bases and J by 4 bases, with 10 bases between them. The CDR3 sequence is CASSRRQVYGYTF. The CDR3 DNA reads TGTGCCAGCTCACGGAGGCAGGTCTATGGCTACACCTTC.

This clonotype has a handful of counts. The chain carries TRBV11-2 and TRBJ2-5; D perhaps matches TRBD2 (7 bases). V lost 2 bases and J lost 5, with 18 bases in between. Germline V gives CDR1 SGHAT, CDR2 FQNNGV. This CDR3 is 16 amino acids long. CDR3 nucleotides: TGTGCCAGCAGCTTATTAACTAGCGCAACAGGGGAGACCCAGTACTTC. Translated: CASSLLTSATGETQYF.

This clonotype came up many times. The CDR3 sequence: CASSFGAAFF. The CDR3 nucleotides read TGTGCCAGCAGTTTCGGGGCGGCTTTCTTT. The V gene is TRBV12-3 or TRBV12-4, the J gene TRBJ1-1, with a possible D match to TRBD1 (5 bases). The CDR3 is made up of 10 amino acids. V lost 3 bases to trimming and J lost 11 bases, with 7 bases between them.

This clonotype showed up many times. The V and J genes are TRBV7-9 and TRBJ1-1; D possibly corresponds to TRBD1 (6 bases). Germline CDR1 reads SEHNR; CDR2 reads FQNEAQ (reference sequence). The CDR3 sequence is 17 residues long. Trimming left V 6 bases short and J 1 base short, with 21 bases between. CDR3 coding DNA: TGTGCCAGCAGACAGGCGGTCCGGGGGCGGAGGAACACTGAAGCTTTCTTT. It specifies CASRQAVRGRRNTEAFF.

This chain joins TRBV5-1 and TRBJ1-4; the D gene is possibly TRBD1 (5 bases). The germline V gene has CDR1 SGHRS and CDR2 YFSETQ. With 0 bases removed from V and 7 bases from J, the gap between germline ends came to 16 bases. The CDR3 loop spans 16 amino acids. The CDR3 spells CASSLGVQGEGEKLFF. The CDR3 DNA is TGCGCCAGCAGCTTGGGAGTCCAGGGAGAAGGTGAAAAACTGTTTTTT. Filled out from reference TRBV5-1 and TRBJ1-4, the complete variable domain reads KAGVTQTPRYLIKTRGQQVTLSCSPISGHRSVSWYQQTPGQGLQFLFEYFSETQRNKGNFPGRFSGRQFSNSRSEMNVSTLELGDSALYLCASSLGVQGEGEKLFFGSGTQLSVL.

The rearrangement uses TRBV9 and TRBJ2-2; D is possibly TRBD2 (5 bases). The CDR3 sequence is 16 residues long. Germline V lookup: CDR1 SGDLS, CDR2 YYNGEE. V lost 3 bases, J lost 5 bases, and 17 bases lay in between. The CDR3 spells CASSAGNIFPTGELFF. The CDR3 region has the DNA TGTGCCAGCAGCGCCGGGAATATCTTTCCAACCGGGGAGCTGTTTTTT.

This rearrangement joins TRBV20-1 to TRBJ1-6; maybe TRBD1 (5 bases). Germline V CDR1 and CDR2: DFQATT, SNEGSKA (reference sequence). The CDR3 totals 15 residues. V lost 0 bases to trimming and J lost 9 bases, with 15 bases between them. In nucleotides, the CDR3 is TGCAGTGCTAGAGATGGGGGGGGTTCCGGTTCACCCCTCCACTTT. Translating gives CSARDGGGSGSPLHF.

This clonotype was detected ten times or more. The chain employs TRBV2 and TRBJ2-7; 7 bases match TRBD1. Germline loops: CDR1 SNHLY, CDR2 FYNNEI. The V and J ends lost 6 bases and 2 bases, in that order; junction bases with no gene match: 4. The CDR3 length is 13 residues. CDR3 bases: TGTGCCAGCAGGGAGGACAGGCCCTACGAGCAGTACTTC. Protein sequence: CASREDRPYEQYF.

The chain employs TRBV10-3 and TRBJ1-6; possible D gene TRBD1, 6 bases. V lost 11 bases and J 13 bases, leaving 21 bases between the germline ends. Germline V gene data show CDR1 as ENHRY and CDR2 as SYGVKD. The CDR3 has 13 residues. CDR3 protein: CASKGTLEAPLHF. Here the CDR3 DNA reads TGTGCCTCCAAGGGGACATTAGAAGCTCCCCTCCACTTT.

The V gene is TRBV24-1, the J gene TRBJ1-5; D not resolved. The ends were cut back, 4 bases at V and 4 bases at J, with 7 bases in the middle. This CDR3 has 13 amino acids. CDR1 KGHDR and CDR2 SFDVKD come from the germline V gene. The CDR3 DNA sequence: TGTGCCACCAGTGAGTCAGCTAATCAGCCCCAGCATTTT. Protein: CATSESANQPQHF.

This clonotype is a singleton in its sample. A junction end diverges from the germline sequence, so it may reflect a read error. The chain employs TRBV7-8 and TRBJ1-2; tentatively, D is TRBD1 (6 bases). CDR1 SGHVS and CDR2 FQNEAQ come from the germline V gene. The CDR3 consists of 14 residues. The CDR3: CASSQGTGGLGYIF. The CDR3 DNA is TGTGCCAGCAGCCAAGGGACGGGGGGCCTTGGCTACATCTTC.

The rearrangement uses TRBV12-3 or TRBV12-4 and TRBJ1-3; possibly TRBD1 for D (5 bases). CDR3 length: 13 residues. Trimming cost V 7 bases and J 0 bases, with 7 bases left between them. The DNA for the CDR3 is TGTGCCAGCAACAGGCTCTCTGGAAACACCATATATTTT. Translation: CASNRLSGNTIYF.

This clonotype has at least ten counts. The V gene is TRBV5-1, the J gene TRBJ1-4; weak D call: TRBD1 (5 bases). The germline V gene encodes CDR1 SGHRS and CDR2 YFSETQ. The V end lost 2 bases, the J end lost 7 bases, and 18 bases lay between the germline ends. This CDR3 spans 16 amino acids. The CDR3 loop reads CASSFSLRGQREKLFF. The CDR3 DNA follows: TGCGCCAGCAGCTTTTCCCTCCGGGGCCAGCGTGAAAAACTGTTTTTT.

This clonotype was seen many times. V usage is TRBV6-6 and J usage is TRBJ2-7; the D gene is possibly TRBD2 (5 bases). This CDR3 has 14 amino acids. With 4 bases removed from V and 3 bases from J, the gap between germline ends came to 13 bases. The germline CDR1 and CDR2 sequences are MNHNY and SVGAGI (reference sequence). The CDR3 bases are TGTGCCAGCAGTTTCCAGCGGACCGACTACGAGCAGTACTTC. Protein product: CASSFQRTDYEQYF.

The chain recombines TRBV25-1 with TRBJ1-2; TRBD1 matches at 7 bases. Trimming took 11 bases from V and 1 from J; bases not matched to a gene: 1. CDR3 length equals 11 residues. The germline CDR1 and CDR2 sequences are MGHDK and SYGVNS. CDR3 loop: CAGTVNYGYTF. In DNA, the CDR3 is TGTGCCGGGACAGTTAACTATGGCTACACCTTC.

This chain uses TRBV7-8 with TRBJ1-6; tentatively, D is TRBD1 (5 bases). This CDR3 contains 13 residues. V lost 5 bases and J 8 bases, leaving 10 bases between the germline ends. Germline-derived CDR1 and CDR2 are SGHVS and FQNEAQ. CDR3 bases: TGTGCCAGCAGCCAACCCAGGGATTCACCCCTCCACTTT. It translates to CASSQPRDSPLHF.

This clonotype was observed a few times. The chain is built from TRBV7-9 and TRBJ2-1; D is ambiguous. The length of the CDR3 is 16 residues. V lost 1 base and J lost 4, with 14 bases in between. Germline V CDR1 and CDR2: SEHNR, FQNEAQ (reference sequence). The CDR3 reads CASSLDPHKMYNEQFF. CDR3 coding DNA: TGTGCCAGCAGCTTAGATCCCCATAAAATGTACAATGAGCAGTTCTTC.

The chain couples TRBV28 to TRBJ1-1; D remains ambiguous. V was shortened by 6 bases and J by 2 bases, with 16 bases between the two germline ends. Per the germline V gene, CDR1 is MDHEN and CDR2 is SYDVKM. The length of the CDR3 is 15 residues. CDR3 bases: TGTGCCAGCAGCCGAGCGGACGGGATTAACACTGAAGCTTTCTTT. Translation gives CASSRADGINTEAFF.

The genes are TRBV29-1 and TRBJ1-1; D uncertain. The V and J ends lost 5 bases and 0 bases respectively, with 4 bases between them. Germline values: CDR1 SQVTM, CDR2 ANQGSEA. The CDR3 runs 11 residues. The CDR3 protein is CSVYMNTEAFF. CDR3 sequence (DNA): TGCAGCGTTTACATGAACACTGAAGCTTTCTTT.

This clonotype was observed a few times. This rearrangement joins TRBV4-1 to TRBJ2-7; the match to TRBD1 covers 9 bases. V lost 0 bases to trimming and J lost 5 bases; unmatched junction nucleotides: 5. Looked up from germline, CDR1 is MGHRA and CDR2 is YSYEKL. The CDR3 is 15 amino acids. The CDR3 DNA is TGCGCCAGCAGCCAAGACCCCGGGACAGGGAACGAGCAGTACTTC. It codes for CASSQDPGTGNEQYF.

This clonotype was seen many times. This chain connects TRBV9 to TRBJ2-2; TRBD2 matches 8 bases. V gave up 3 bases and J gave up 7 bases; unmatched junction bases: 8. The CDR3 is 15 residues long. Germline V CDR1 and CDR2: SGDLS, YYNGEE. DNA for the CDR3: TGTGCCAGCAGCGCTGAGCGGGAGTCTAGCGGGGAGCTGTTTTTT. As protein: CASSAERESSGELFF.

This rearrangement joins TRBV28 to TRBJ1-4, with D uncertain. Germline V gene lookup returns CDR1 MDHEN and CDR2 SYDVKM. This CDR3 has 16 residues. Trimming pared 6 bases from V and 0 bases from J, leaving 14 bases between. DNA of the CDR3: TGTGCCAGCAGAACAAAGTCTGAGGCAACTAATGAAAAACTGTTTTTT. Its protein is CASRTKSEATNEKLFF.

This clonotype was seen many times. This rearrangement joins TRBV10-1 to TRBJ2-7; no definite D call. V was shortened by 2 bases and J by 0 bases, with 17 bases between the two germline ends. Germline V CDR1 and CDR2: WNHNN, SYGVQD (reference sequence). The CDR3 has 17 amino acids. CDR3 in amino acids: CASSEGPGVDSSYEQYF. The CDR3 DNA reads as TGCGCCAGCAGTGAGGGACCCGGAGTCGACTCCTCCTACGAGCAGTACTTC.

This clonotype occurred many times. This chain uses TRBV6-5 with TRBJ2-6; D call uncertain. The V end was cut by 0 bases, the J end by 1 base, with 7 bases between. Germline assignment: CDR1 MNHEY and CDR2 SVGAGI. The length of the CDR3 is 16 residues. The CDR3 DNA is TGTGCCAGCAGTTACTCACCCGGGTCTGGGGCCAACGTCCTGACTTTC. It encodes CASSYSPGSGANVLTF.

Concerning this clonotype: With a much larger clone just one base away, this may be a read error. J is TRBJ2-7 and V is TRBV12-3 or TRBV12-4, with D possibly being TRBD2 (5 bases). The CDR3 sequence is 16 residues long. The V end was cut by 6 bases, the J end by 0 bases, with 18 bases between. CDR3 amino acids: CASSPGMGNGSYEQYF. As DNA, the CDR3 is TGTGCCAGCAGCCCCGGGATGGGGAACGGCTCCTACGAGCAGTACTTC.